The source of this T cell receptor (beta chain) is a study of blood T cell repertoires in COVID-19. Overall study context: Samples of COVID-19 (acute and convalescent) were obtained from the United States, Italy and Spain. The cDNA or gDNA used as material had been derived from T cells, B-cell-depleted T cells, or PBMCs.

Repertoires were generated with immunoSEQ multiplex PCR, while TCRdb's copy carries only in-frame clones and drops some. This sample has fewer than 180,000 clones, with roughly nine tenths found just once. V was pared by 7 bases and J by 8 bases, with 16 bases of the junction left unmatched. CDR1 and CDR2 from the germline V gene are WNHNN and SYGVQD (reference sequence). The length of the CDR3 is 16 residues. This chain links TRBV10-1 with TRBJ1-4, with 7 bases that match TRBD1. Sequences were obtained from peripheral blood. The receptor's source is a woman in her sixties or seventies with active or convalescent COVID-19. The CDR3 sequence: CASTDIDRVPLEKLFF. DNA for the CDR3: TGCGCCAGCACCGATATCGACAGGGTGCCCCTGGAAAAACTGTTTTTT.